One and the same sample provided the 26 T cell receptor beta chains below, sequenced in a study of T cells in Graves' hyperthyroidism and ophthalmopathy. The source material, RNA transcripts, was used to amplify TCR beta CDR3 regions. In the first-round RT-PCR of the TCR CDR3, the HTBI primer set was used. Via MiXCR, TCRdb re-called the multiplex PCR reads, giving one row per CDR3 protein. The sample shows around 540,000 distinct CDR3 sequences, roughly a sixth of them seen only once. Specimen: blood. Receptors were obtained from a woman in her 30s with Graves' ophthalmopathy.

At least ten counts were recorded for this clonotype. The gene calls are TRBV7-2 and TRBJ2-1; a possible D gene is TRBD2 (6 bases). The germline gives CDR1 SGHTA, CDR2 FQGNSA. This CDR3 has 17 amino acids. Trimming took off 7 bases at V and 0 bases at J, with 19 bases between the two ends. DNA of the CDR3: TGTGCCAGCACCATCTCGGCGGGGTCGAGCTCCTACAATGAGCAGTTCTTC. This gives the protein CASTISAGSSSYNEQFF.

The rearrangement links TRBV2 to TRBJ2-5; 9 bases match TRBD2. The trim removed 6 bases at V and 0 bases at J, leaving 5 bases unmatched. This CDR3 spans 15 amino acids. From germline, CDR1 is SNHLY and CDR2 FYNNEI. This CDR3 reads CASRNSGGYQETQYF. Here the CDR3 DNA reads TGTGCCAGCAGGAATAGCGGGGGCTACCAAGAGACCCAGTACTTC.

This clonotype has only a few counts. The gene calls are TRBV7-2 and TRBJ2-1; 8 bases fit TRBD1. The germline CDR1 and CDR2 sequences are SGHTA and FQGNSA. The CDR3 has 15 amino acids. Unmatched junction bases numbered 9, after V lost 4 bases and J lost 7 bases. The CDR3 here is CASSSTGAPGNEQFF. The DNA of the CDR3 is TGTGCCAGCAGCTCGACAGGGGCCCCTGGGAATGAGCAGTTCTTC.

This clonotype was counted ten times or more. The rearrangement uses TRBV7-2 and TRBJ2-7, with 9 bases that match TRBD2. Germline CDR1 reads SGHTA; CDR2 reads FQGNSA. After removal of 3 bases from V and 6 bases from J, the junction contained 9 bases not matched to a gene. The CDR3 is made up of 15 amino acids. CDR3 sequence: CASSLPWGSGSEQYF. The CDR3 DNA sequence: TGTGCCAGCAGCTTGCCCTGGGGTAGCGGGAGCGAGCAGTACTTC.

This clonotype was counted between two and nine times. The chain combines TRBV28 with TRBJ2-1; possibly TRBD2 for D (6 bases). From germline, CDR1 is MDHEN and CDR2 SYDVKM. The V end was cut by 4 bases, the J end by 4 bases, with 11 bases between. This CDR3 contains 14 residues. As DNA, the CDR3 is TGTGCCAGCAGTTGGGACTTATTTTACAATGAGCAGTTCTTC. Translated: CASSWDLFYNEQFF.

The chain couples TRBV9 to TRBJ2-1, with D maybe TRBD1 (6 bases). There are 15 residues in the CDR3. Germline V CDR1 and CDR2: SGDLS, YYNGEE. The V and J ends lost 4 bases and 5 bases respectively, with 16 bases between them. For the CDR3, the DNA is TGTGCCAGCAGCCTCGAGGGGGTCAAGAACAATGAGCAGTTCTTC. Residues: CASSLEGVKNNEQFF.

The V and J genes are TRBV7-2 and TRBJ1-6; maybe TRBD1 (5 bases). Deletions cut 5 bases from V and 13 bases from J, with 12 bases between. CDR3 length equals 12 residues. Germline CDR1 SGHTA, CDR2 FQGNSA. For the CDR3, the DNA is TGTGCCAGCAGCGTTCCGGGACGGCCCCTCCACTTT. As protein: CASSVPGRPLHF.

Remarks on this clonotype: A much larger clone differs from this one at a single base, so this may be a read error. The chain uses TRBV28 and TRBJ1-5; tentatively, D is TRBD1 (5 bases). The CDR3 totals 15 residues. CDR1 and CDR2 from the germline V gene are MDHEN and SYDVKM. The CDR3 reads CASKVVRVSNQPQRF. CDR3 bases: TGTGCCAGCAAGGTCGTCAGGGTTAGCAATCAGCCCCAGCGTTTT.

The CDR3 DNA reads TGTGCCAGTAGTGGGACGGAGGGACTGACCTACAATGAGCAGTTCTTC. It specifies CASSGTEGLTYNEQFF. The rearrangement links TRBV19 to TRBJ2-1; D is possibly TRBD2 (6 bases). The CDR3 sequence is 16 residues long. Looked up from germline, CDR1 is LNHDA and CDR2 is SQIVND (reference sequence). Trimming stripped 5 bases from V and 2 bases from J, with 16 bases between. The whole variable domain, remainder taken from reference TRBV19 and TRBJ2-1, is DGGITQSPKYLFRKEGQNVTLSCEQNLNHDAMYWYRQDPGQGLRLIYYSQIVNDFQKGDIAEGYSVSREKKESFPLTVTSAQKNPTAFYLCASSGTEGLTYNEQFFGPGTRLTVL.

The chain uses TRBV5-5 and TRBJ1-2, with D perhaps matching TRBD1 (5 bases). The CDR3 consists of 15 residues. Germline V gene sequence: CDR1 SGHKS, CDR2 YYEKEE (reference sequence). The ends were cut back, 0 bases at V and 4 bases at J, with 13 bases in the middle. Here the CDR3 reads CASSLEARARYGYTF. The DNA for the CDR3 is TGTGCCAGCAGCTTGGAGGCCAGGGCGCGCTATGGCTACACCTTC.

This clonotype was counted at least ten times. V is TRBV20-1 and J is TRBJ2-3; TRBD1 agrees at 7 bases. V gave up 4 bases and J gave up 1 base; unmatched junction bases: 14. From germline, CDR1 is DFQATT and CDR2 SNEGSKA (reference sequence). The length of the CDR3 is 17 residues. The CDR3 coding sequence is TGCAGTGCTAAGAACCTTAGGGGGCCCCCGGGCACAGATACGCAGTATTTT. Amino acid sequence: CSAKNLRGPPGTDTQYF.

As concerns this clonotype: It may be a read error: a sequence one base away is much more abundant. The chain has TRBV28 and TRBJ2-7, with 9 positions matching TRBD2. Germline trimming cut 2 bases from V and 7 bases from J; bases unmatched to any gene: 9. Germline values: CDR1 MDHEN, CDR2 SYDVKM. CDR3 length equals 15 residues. The CDR3 region is CASSLPTSGPNEQYF. Written as DNA, the CDR3 is TGTGCCAGCAGTTTACCTACTAGCGGGCCTAATGAGCAGTACTTC.

In this sample, this clonotype turned up many times. The CDR3 reads CASRHSGLTGELFF. In nucleotides, the CDR3 is TGTGCCAGCAGACATAGCGGGTTGACCGGGGAGCTGTTTTTT. The genes are TRBV5-6 and TRBJ2-2; 7 positions agree with TRBD2. This CDR3 comprises 14 residues. Germline V gives CDR1 SGHDT, CDR2 YYEEEE. The trim removed 5 bases at V and 5 bases at J, leaving 6 bases unmatched.

This clonotype was recorded at least ten times. The chain carries TRBV30 and TRBJ1-1; 10 bases are shared with TRBD1. Unmatched junction bases numbered 9, after V lost 4 bases and J lost 1 base. CDR1 and CDR2 from the germline V gene are GTSNPN and SVGIG (reference sequence). The CDR3 contains 16 residues. The CDR3 loop reads CAWNHMWDRGNTEAFF. The CDR3, as DNA: TGTGCCTGGAACCACATGTGGGACAGGGGGAACACTGAAGCTTTCTTT.

The rearrangement uses TRBV4-3 and TRBJ2-7; TRBD2 aligns across 7 bases. The CDR3 totals 17 residues. After removal of 2 bases from V and 3 bases from J, the junction contained 13 bases not matched to a gene. The germline V gene has CDR1 LGHNA and CDR2 YSLEER. CDR3 nucleotide sequence: TGCGCCAGCAGCCAAAAGCTGGGGGGGGGAGGGTACTACGAGCAGTACTTC. This encodes CASSQKLGGGGYYEQYF.

This clonotype was picked up many times. The chain employs TRBV7-2 and TRBJ2-7; possible D gene TRBD2, 5 bases. The CDR3 totals 16 residues. V was clipped by 9 bases and J by 3 bases, with 24 bases between them. The germline CDR1 and CDR2 sequences are SGHTA and FQGNSA. This CDR3 reads CASSRGSLGFDYEQYF. The DNA of the CDR3 is TGTGCCAGTTCCCGGGGATCCCTTGGATTCGACTACGAGCAGTACTTC.

There are many counts of this clonotype. The gene calls are TRBV18 and TRBJ2-3; 7 nucleotides match TRBD1. V was clipped by 3 bases and J by 8 bases; unmatched bases: 11. The CDR3 is made up of 15 amino acids. From germline, CDR1 is KGHSH and CDR2 LQKENI. CDR3 DNA sequence: TGTGCCAGCTCACCTGACAGGGTGGCGTCAGGTACGCAGTATTTT. Its protein is CASSPDRVASGTQYF.

This clonotype was observed a few times. J is TRBJ2-2 and V is TRBV6-2 or TRBV6-3; 12 nucleotides align to TRBD2. Germline-derived CDR1 and CDR2 are MNHEY and SVGEGT. The junction had 3 bases not matched to a gene; V was cut back by 7 bases and J by 6 bases. There are 14 residues in the CDR3. Written as DNA, the CDR3 is TGTGCCAGCAAACGACTAGCGGGAGCCGGGGAGCTGTTTTTT. Translated, it gives CASKRLAGAGELFF.

This chain uses TRBV20-1 with TRBJ1-4, with unresolved D. This CDR3 is 14 amino acids long. CDR1 is DFQATT, CDR2 SNEGSKA, per germline (reference sequence). V shed 6 bases and J shed 1 base, with 12 bases lying between them. The CDR3 coding sequence is TGCAGTGCCCATCTATGGGGAACTAATGAAAAACTGTTTTTT. This sequence encodes CSAHLWGTNEKLFF.

This clonotype was counted a few times. This sequence joins TRBV6-1 and TRBJ2-1; 10 bases are a match to TRBD2. V was pared by 2 bases and J by 3 bases, with 1 base of the junction left unmatched. The CDR3 has 15 residues. The V gene's germline CDR1 is MNHNS and CDR2 SASEGT. The CDR3 nucleotides read TGTGCCAGCAGTGAACTAGCGGGGGACTACAATGAGCAGTTCTTC. This translates into CASSELAGDYNEQFF.

The chain employs TRBV11-1 and TRBJ2-5, with TRBD1 identical over 7 bases. The CDR3 length is 14 residues. Trimming at V came to 5 bases and at J to 3 bases, leaving 6 bases not matched to a gene. CDR1 is SGHAT and CDR2 is FQDESV in the germline V gene (reference sequence). CDR3 sequence (DNA): TGTGCCAGCAGCAAGGGGACAGTGGAAGAGACCCAGTACTTC. Its protein product is CASSKGTVEETQYF.

This clonotype has only a few counts. The chain recombines TRBV7-9 with TRBJ2-7; 12 nucleotides match TRBD2. Germline CDR1 and CDR2: SEHNR and FQNEAQ (reference sequence). J lost 12 bases, V lost 6 bases, and 9 bases had no gene match. The CDR3 has 13 amino acids. In DNA, the CDR3 is TGTGCCAGCAGAATAGGACTAGCGGGAACGAGGTACTTC. It specifies CASRIGLAGTRYF.

As regards this clonotype: The junction departs from germline at one end; a sequencing error may be responsible. The V call is TRBV2, the J call TRBJ1-1; no clear D. The CDR3 extends over 13 amino acids. Germline values: CDR1 SNHLY, CDR2 FYNNEI. For the CDR3, the DNA is TGTACCAGTAAAAAGGGCGTGAACACTGAAGCTTTCTTT. It is translated as CTSKKGVNTEAFF.

Only one count was recorded for this clonotype. A read error may account for a junction end that differs from germline. The chain joins TRBV12-3 or TRBV12-4 to TRBJ2-1, with D possibly TRBD1 on 5 matching bases. This CDR3 region has 11 residues. CDR3 DNA sequence: TGTGCCAGCAGTTTAAGGGGTGAGCGGTTCTTC. Its protein product is CASSLRGERFF.

The CDR3: CSVADGEQYF. CDR3 nucleotides: TGCAGCGTTGCGGACGGCGAGCAGTACTTC. The chain links TRBV29-1 to TRBJ2-7; D is unclear. The CDR3 sequence is 10 residues long. The germline V and J ends were trimmed by 4 bases and 6 bases, with 7 bases remaining between them. Germline lookup yields CDR1 SQVTM and CDR2 ANQGSEA.

This clonotype appeared many times. The J gene is TRBJ2-7, the V gene TRBV5-5; D is perhaps TRBD2 (5 bases). There are 13 residues in the CDR3. CDR1 and CDR2 from the germline V gene are SGHKS and YYEKEE (reference sequence). V dropped 2 bases and J dropped 5 bases, with 11 bases sitting between them. The CDR3 DNA sequence: TGTGCCAGCAGCTTTCGGGGATGGGACGAGCAGTACTTC. This gives the protein CASSFRGWDEQYF.